This T cell receptor beta chain was observed in a study of early T cells in non-severe SARS-CoV-2 infection. Whole-study context: RNA in bulk from unsorted whole blood was sequenced, and chains were unpaired. Study-wide findings and caveats: Sequences matched to VDJdb favored anti-spike CD8 responses, while private and CD4 specificities were missed.

CDR3 length equals 12 residues. In germline, CDR1 is GTSNPN, CDR2 SVGIG (reference sequence). Trimming took off 0 bases at V and 4 bases at J, with 6 bases between the two ends. This clonotype was counted only a few times. Its antigen remains unknown. The library protocol tagged individual cDNA molecules with unique molecular identifiers. TCRdb used MiXCR to reprocess the 5' RACE reads, holding one entry per CDR3 protein. The sample lists 81,000 or so distinct CDR3 sequences; less than 15% were seen once. This TCR was sampled from an adult who was a healthcare worker with PCR-confirmed SARS-CoV-2 infection or an uninfected control (not recorded which). The chain combines TRBV30 with TRBJ2-5; D ambiguous. Sequencing was carried out using whole blood. The CDR3 DNA reads TGTGCCTGGAGTGTAAACGGAGAGACCCAGTACTTC. Residues: CAWSVNGETQYF. The variable domain in full, with the rest retrieved from reference TRBV30 and TRBJ2-5, is SQTIHQWPATLVQPVGSPLSLECTVEGTSNPNLYWYRQAAGRGLQLLFYSVGIGQISSEVPQNLSASRPQDRQFILSSKKLLLSDSGFYLCAWSVNGETQYFGPGTRLLVL.